This T cell receptor (beta chain) was identified during a study of Ad26.COV2.S vaccination and SARS-CoV-2 variants. Study-level background: The authors gave Ad26.COV2.S intramuscularly, either once or twice 56 days apart.

Sequencing used immunoSEQ multiplex PCR; TCRdb keeps in-frame clones, though not all of them. The table lists fewer than 500,000 clones, 89% of them singletons. Broader study findings: The analyses of TCR breadth and depth may have understated the size of total T cell responses. Comparability of non-spike TCR breadth was observed across vaccine and placebo recipients.

The treatment here: around 19 received Ad26.COV2.S at low or high dose, single or two shots; 5 received placebo; per-sample allocation not given. The study sampled participants on day 63 after the first vaccine or placebo injection. An Ad26 vector expressing Wuhan-strain SARS-CoV-2 spike served as the vaccine. Concerning this clone: Its antigen is as yet unknown.

The CDR3 covers 15 residues. Germline CDR1 reads SGHRS; CDR2 reads YFSETQ. V was clipped by 1 base and J by 8 bases, with 18 bases between them. The specimen was peripheral blood, collected in a trial of Ad26.COV2.S vaccine versus placebo. The V call is TRBV5-1, the J call TRBJ1-2, with D perhaps matching TRBD1 (5 bases). The TCR comes from a person between 18 and 65 years old who received the Ad26.COV2.S COVID-19 vaccine or a placebo. CDR3 protein: CASSLTGHLDGGYTF. CDR3 coding DNA: TGCGCCAGCAGCTTGACAGGACATCTCGACGGGGGCTACACCTTC.